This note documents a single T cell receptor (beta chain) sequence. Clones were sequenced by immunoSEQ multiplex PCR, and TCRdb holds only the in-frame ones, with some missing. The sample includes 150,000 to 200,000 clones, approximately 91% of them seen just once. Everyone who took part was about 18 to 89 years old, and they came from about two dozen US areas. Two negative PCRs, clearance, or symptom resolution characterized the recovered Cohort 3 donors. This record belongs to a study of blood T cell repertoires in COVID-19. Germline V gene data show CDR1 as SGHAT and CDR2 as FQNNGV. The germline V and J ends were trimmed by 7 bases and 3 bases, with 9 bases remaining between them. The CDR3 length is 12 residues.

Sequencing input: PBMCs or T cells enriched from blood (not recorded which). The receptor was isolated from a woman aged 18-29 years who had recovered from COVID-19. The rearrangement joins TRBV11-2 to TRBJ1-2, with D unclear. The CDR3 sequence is CASTTLDYGYTF. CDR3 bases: TGTGCCAGCACCACGCTAGACTATGGCTACACCTTC.